This T cell receptor (beta chain) was captured by sequencing in a study of blood T cell repertoires in COVID-19. Study in general: In each case, the material was cDNA or gDNA derived from T cells, B-cell-depleted T cells, or PBMCs.

This CDR3 comprises 15 residues. V was trimmed by 8 bases and J by 1 base, leaving 15 bases between them. The germline gives CDR1 LNHNV, CDR2 YYDKDF (reference sequence). TCRdb's table, derived via immunoSEQ multiplex PCR, lists solely in-frame clones and lacks some. The repertoire has over 200,000 clones, roughly nine tenths of them found once; the top ten carry 3.1%. Researchers sorted participants into cohorts using their self-reported clinical history. The TCR sequence derives from a woman aged 45-65 years in a cohort exposed to, infected with or recovered from COVID-19 (not recorded which). Sequencing used PBMCs or T cells enriched from blood (not recorded which). The rearrangement uses TRBV15 and TRBJ1-3, with D hard to call. The CDR3 spells CATGNGRRSGNTIYF. The CDR3 DNA follows: TGTGCCACCGGTAACGGCCGGAGGTCTGGAAACACCATATATTTT.